These 30 T cell receptor beta chains were all obtained from the same sample, sequenced in a study of T-cell reconstitution after alpha-beta-depleted transplantation in children. Preparing the TCRbeta library involved the use of unique molecular identifiers. TCRdb redid the calling of the PCR reads with MiXCR, one entry per CDR3 protein. The repertoire has around 440,000 distinct CDR3 sequences, roughly 10% of them found once; the top ten carry approximately 2%. Source: PBMCs, taken before TCRalphabeta/CD19-depleted stem cell transplant. These receptors all come from a child aged 2-15 years with inherited bone marrow failure, due to receive a stem cell transplant.

In its sample, this clonotype was seen a few times. The chain is built from TRBV5-1 and TRBJ2-3; the match to TRBD1 covers 12 bases. V shed 4 bases, J shed 5 bases, and the junction held 5 bases outside the gene matches. The CDR3 is made up of 15 amino acids. Germline CDR1 and CDR2: SGHRS and YFSETQ. CDR3: CASSRRDRGRDTQYF. The CDR3 DNA reads TGCGCCAGCAGCCGCCGGGACAGGGGGCGAGATACGCAGTATTTT.

This clonotype was recorded at least ten times. The chain links TRBV20-1 to TRBJ2-1; 7 positions match TRBD2. Looked up from germline, CDR1 is DFQATT and CDR2 is SNEGSKA (reference sequence). After removal of 0 bases from V and 7 bases from J, the junction contained 12 bases not matched to a gene. This CDR3 contains 16 residues. The CDR3 reads CSARDTAGVAWNEQFF. CDR3 DNA: TGCAGTGCTAGAGATACGGCGGGAGTGGCGTGGAATGAGCAGTTCTTC.

The V and J genes are TRBV6-2 or TRBV6-3 and TRBJ2-1; possibly TRBD2 for D (5 bases). The V end lost 6 bases, the J end lost 8 bases, and 17 bases lay between the germline ends. The CDR3 contains 14 residues. The V gene's germline CDR1 is MNHEY and CDR2 SVGEGT. This chain's CDR3 is CASRIRESVHEQFF. The CDR3 DNA sequence: TGTGCCAGCAGAATCCGGGAATCTGTCCATGAGCAGTTCTTC.

Ten or more counts support this clonotype. The rearrangement joins TRBV20-1 to TRBJ1-2; TRBD1 aligns across 8 bases. V lost 1 base and J lost 1; bases outside the gene matches: 11. CDR1 is DFQATT, CDR2 SNEGSKA, per germline (reference sequence). The CDR3 extends over 17 amino acids. The CDR3, as DNA: TGCAGTGCTAGAGCTCCCAGCCAGGGGGCGGGTAACTATGGCTACACCTTC. It encodes CSARAPSQGAGNYGYTF.

This clonotype has at least ten counts. The chain combines TRBV4-1 with TRBJ2-7; 10 bases fit TRBD1. Germline CDR1 MGHRA, CDR2 YSYEKL. The length of the CDR3 is 16 residues. V was clipped by 4 bases and J by 3 bases; unmatched bases: 9. The CDR3 DNA reads as TGCGCCAGCAGCCCCACGAGAGGACAGGGGGGCTACGAGCAGTACTTC. Its translation is CASSPTRGQGGYEQYF.

This clonotype was observed at least ten times. V and J are TRBV4-3 and TRBJ2-2; a possible D gene is TRBD2 (5 bases). V was clipped by 4 bases and J by 6 bases, with 18 bases between them. CDR3 length equals 16 residues. The germline CDR1 and CDR2 sequences are LGHNA and YSLEER. CDR3 amino acids: CASSPGLAVSPGELFF. CDR3 DNA: TGCGCCAGCAGCCCCGGGCTAGCTGTGTCCCCCGGGGAGCTGTTTTTT.

This clonotype was counted ten times or more. The CDR3 bases are TGTGCCAGCAAGGACCAACTAGCGTCCGGGGAGCTGTTTTTT. This codes for CASKDQLASGELFF. The chain combines TRBV9 with TRBJ2-2; 7 positions match TRBD2. Germline CDR1 and CDR2: SGDLS and YYNGEE. The trim removed 6 bases at V and 6 bases at J, leaving 8 bases unmatched. CDR3 length: 14 amino acids.

This clonotype was observed a few times. V and J are TRBV4-2 and TRBJ2-7; no clear D. CDR3 length equals 16 residues. Trimming shortened V by 1 base and J by 0 bases, and 13 bases separated the two germline ends. Per the germline V gene, CDR1 is LGHNA and CDR2 is YNFKEQ. CDR3 sequence reads: CASSQGATPSSYEQYF. In DNA, the CDR3 is TGTGCCAGCAGCCAAGGGGCGACCCCCAGCTCCTACGAGCAGTACTTC.

There are many counts of this clonotype. The chain combines TRBV12-3 or TRBV12-4 with TRBJ1-2, with unresolved D. The CDR3 is 13 amino acids. The V end was cut by 4 bases, the J end by 3 bases, with 9 bases between. The CDR3 nucleotides read TGTGCCAGCAGTTCCGGAGGACACTATGGCTACACCTTC. This encodes CASSSGGHYGYTF.

This chain connects TRBV11-2 to TRBJ2-7; unclear D gene. Trimming shortened V by 5 bases and J by 3 bases, and 14 bases separated the two germline ends. CDR1 SGHAT and CDR2 FQNNGV come from the germline V gene. The CDR3 loop spans 14 amino acids. The CDR3, as DNA: TGTGCCAGCAGCGAATCCGCGACAATCTACGAGCAGTACTTC. Translation gives CASSESATIYEQYF.

This clonotype has more than one count but fewer than ten. The CDR3 coding sequence is TGTGCCAGCAGAGGATGGGGGGTCTACACCTTC. It specifies CASRGWGVYTF. The chain employs TRBV2 and TRBJ1-2, with D tentatively TRBD1 (5 bases). Germline values: CDR1 SNHLY, CDR2 FYNNEI. V was shortened by 6 bases and J by 10 bases, with 12 bases between the two germline ends. CDR3 length equals 11 residues.

Ten or more counts support this clonotype. The V call is TRBV28, the J call TRBJ2-1, with D possibly TRBD1 on 6 matching bases. CDR3 length equals 14 residues. Germline CDR1 MDHEN, CDR2 SYDVKM. V dropped 6 bases and J dropped 1 base, with 10 bases sitting between them. The CDR3 reads CASSLDRSYNEQFF. CDR3 DNA sequence: TGTGCCAGCAGCCTGGACAGATCCTACAATGAGCAGTTCTTC.

This clonotype was counted ten times or more. The CDR3 reads CSGSLVQGIVPYEQYF. Written as DNA, the CDR3 is TGCAGCGGATCTCTAGTGCAGGGTATCGTCCCCTACGAGCAGTACTTC. The chain couples TRBV29-1 to TRBJ2-7; D may be TRBD1 (5 bases). Trimming pared 7 bases from V and 2 bases from J, leaving 24 bases between. The CDR3 totals 16 residues. CDR1 and CDR2 from the germline V gene are SQVTM and ANQGSEA.

This clonotype was counted at least ten times. The chain uses TRBV7-9 and TRBJ1-5; 9 bases are shared with TRBD1. The V gene's germline CDR1 is SEHNR and CDR2 FQNEAQ (reference sequence). V was pared by 5 bases and J by 8 bases, with 10 bases of the junction left unmatched. The CDR3 has 15 residues. The DNA for the CDR3 is TGTGCCAGCAGCCCGGACAGGGGCGCACCGGAGCCCCAGCATTTT. This encodes CASSPDRGAPEPQHF.

There are a few counts of this clonotype. The chain links TRBV4-3 to TRBJ2-6, with D perhaps TRBD1 (6 bases). The V and J ends lost 1 base and 3 bases respectively, with 13 bases between them. Per the germline V gene, CDR1 is LGHNA and CDR2 is YSLEER. CDR3 length: 17 residues. CDR3 nucleotides: TGCGCCAGCAGCCAAGGGTGGGCCAGGGGTGGGGCCAACGTCCTGACTTTC. It codes for CASSQGWARGGANVLTF.

This clonotype was seen ten or more times. The chain carries TRBV11-2 and TRBJ2-7; 10 nucleotides agree with TRBD2. V shed 5 bases and J 2 bases; nucleotides not matched to a gene: 15. CDR3 size: 18 residues. Germline CDR1 and CDR2: SGHAT and FQNNGV. This chain's CDR3 is CASSARLAGPGGAYEQYF. CDR3 sequence (DNA): TGTGCCAGCAGCGCAAGACTAGCGGGTCCAGGGGGTGCCTACGAGCAGTACTTC.

This clonotype was counted ten times or more. The chain recombines TRBV6-5 with TRBJ2-1; 10 nucleotides align to TRBD1. Germline V lookup: CDR1 MNHEY, CDR2 SVGAGI. Losses at the gene ends were 2 bases for V and 2 bases for J; bases not matched to a gene: 3. This CDR3 is 16 amino acids long. This chain's CDR3 is CASSYGGTGAYNEQFF. In nucleotides, the CDR3 is TGTGCCAGCAGTTACGGGGGGACAGGGGCCTACAATGAGCAGTTCTTC.

This clonotype was seen many times. This sequence joins TRBV7-2 and TRBJ2-7; D could derive from TRBD1 or TRBD2 (5 bases each). The CDR3 totals 16 residues. Per the germline V gene, CDR1 is SGHTA and CDR2 is FQGNSA. Deletions cut 1 base from V and 3 bases from J, with 16 bases between. CDR3 amino acids: CASSLEGLAAGYEQYF. The CDR3 bases are TGTGCCAGCAGCTTAGAGGGGCTGGCGGCGGGCTACGAGCAGTACTTC.

The chain joins TRBV4-3 to TRBJ2-7; 9 bases are a match to TRBD2. V was clipped by 3 bases and J by 2 bases; unmatched bases: 2. Germline CDR1 reads LGHNA; CDR2 reads YSLEER. The length of the CDR3 is 14 residues. The CDR3 loop is CASSHASGTYEQYF. As DNA, the CDR3 is TGCGCCAGCAGCCATGCTAGCGGGACCTACGAGCAGTACTTC.

In its sample, this clonotype was seen many times. The chain combines TRBV6-6 with TRBJ2-3; unclear D gene. The length of the CDR3 is 12 residues. V was pared by 5 bases and J by 2 bases, with 5 bases between. Germline-derived CDR1 and CDR2 are MNHNY and SVGAGI (reference sequence). This chain's CDR3 is CASSQYTDTQYF. The CDR3 region has the DNA TGTGCCAGCAGTCAATACACAGATACGCAGTATTTT.

This clonotype was recorded at least ten times. This chain links TRBV5-6 with TRBJ1-2, with 7 bases identical to TRBD1. Germline values: CDR1 SGHDT, CDR2 YYEEEE. The CDR3 is 15 residues long. The trim removed 4 bases at V and 8 bases at J, leaving 14 bases unmatched. This chain's CDR3 is CASSPGPTGTKGYTF. The CDR3 DNA reads TGTGCCAGCAGCCCGGGACCGACAGGGACTAAGGGCTACACCTTC.

The chain carries TRBV30 and TRBJ2-2, with 9 bases identical to TRBD2. The germline V gene has CDR1 GTSNPN and CDR2 SVGIG (reference sequence). The CDR3 extends over 17 amino acids. J lost 0 bases, V lost 0 bases, and 5 bases had no gene match. The CDR3 loop is CAWSVRLADSNTGELFF. CDR3 coding DNA: TGTGCCTGGAGTGTACGACTAGCGGATTCGAACACCGGGGAGCTGTTTTTT.

Many counts were recorded for this clonotype. J is TRBJ2-5 and V is TRBV10-3, with D perhaps TRBD1 (5 bases). Germline V CDR1 and CDR2: ENHRY, SYGVKD. The ends were cut back, 4 bases at V and 1 base at J, with 10 bases in the middle. This CDR3 has 14 residues. The CDR3 spells CAISGGSLQETQYF. In DNA, the CDR3 is TGTGCCATCAGTGGGGGCTCCCTCCAAGAGACCCAGTACTTC.

The sample holds many counts of this clonotype. The genes are TRBV10-3 and TRBJ2-7; 9 bases align to TRBD1. The CDR3 consists of 14 residues. With V trimmed by 3 bases and J by 2 bases, 2 bases remained unmatched. The germline V gene has CDR1 ENHRY and CDR2 SYGVKD. The CDR3, as DNA: TGTGCCATCAGTGAAACAGGGGGCCCCTACGAGCAGTACTTC. Protein sequence: CAISETGGPYEQYF.

This clonotype was observed many times. The J gene is TRBJ2-1, the V gene TRBV20-1; 7 nucleotides align to TRBD2. Germline CDR1 reads DFQATT; CDR2 reads SNEGSKA (reference sequence). The CDR3 runs 13 residues. Trimming took 4 bases from V and 7 from J; bases not matched to a gene: 7. The CDR3 DNA reads as TGCAGTGCTACCGCGGGAGTTGTAAATGAGCAGTTCTTC. The encoded protein is CSATAGVVNEQFF.

In its sample, this clonotype was seen many times. This chain uses TRBV5-5 with TRBJ2-7; D remains ambiguous. CDR1 is SGHKS and CDR2 is YYEKEE in the germline V gene (reference sequence). The CDR3 is 12 residues long. The V end lost 1 base, the J end lost 5 bases, and 7 bases lay between the germline ends. The CDR3 reads CASSLFPDEQYF. DNA for the CDR3: TGTGCCAGCAGCTTGTTCCCAGACGAGCAGTACTTC. The full variable domain, completed using reference TRBV5-5 and TRBJ2-7, is DAGVTQSPTHLIKTRGQQVTLRCSPISGHKSVSWYQQVLGQGPQFIFQYYEKEERGRGNFPDRFSARQFPNYSSELNVNALLLGDSALYLCASSLFPDEQYFGPGTRLTVT.

With respect to this clonotype: A much larger clone sits a single nucleotide away, making a read error possible. The genes are TRBV24-1 and TRBJ2-7; D possibly corresponds to TRBD2 (5 bases). V was pared by 7 bases and J by 5 bases, with 17 bases between. The CDR3 runs 14 residues. Germline CDR1 is KGHDR and CDR2 is SFDVKD. CDR3 sequence: CATSPTGTNNEQYF. CDR3 DNA: TGTGCCACCAGCCCGACGGGAACCAATAACGAGCAGTACTTC.

This clonotype was seen many times. The rearrangement uses TRBV14 and TRBJ1-2; D possibly corresponds to TRBD1 (6 bases). CDR3 length: 15 amino acids. Germline V gene data show CDR1 as SGHDN and CDR2 as FVKESK. V lost 2 bases and J 4 bases, leaving 14 bases between the germline ends. Here the CDR3 DNA reads TGTGCCAGCAGCCAAAAACCTCGGACAGTCTATGGCTACACCTTC. Its translation is CASSQKPRTVYGYTF.

This clonotype was counted at least ten times. The chain links TRBV21-1 to TRBJ1-3; TRBD1 was called by the table and not checked on the DNA. TRBV21-1 is marked as a pseudogene. The CDR3 spans 17 residues. The CDR3 region is CASSKARRQGAGNTIYF. CDR3 in DNA: TGTGCCAGCAGCAAAGCGCGTCGGCAGGGGGCTGGAAACACCATATATTTT.

In this sample, this clonotype turned up many times. The chain uses TRBV4-3 and TRBJ2-2, with 7 nucleotides matching TRBD1. V was pared by 4 bases and J by 6 bases, with 5 bases of the junction left unmatched. The CDR3 is made up of 14 amino acids. Germline CDR1 reads LGHNA; CDR2 reads YSLEER. The CDR3 bases are TGCGCCAGCAGCCGTATACAGGGGCCCGGGGAGCTGTTTTTT. Its translation: CASSRIQGPGELFF.